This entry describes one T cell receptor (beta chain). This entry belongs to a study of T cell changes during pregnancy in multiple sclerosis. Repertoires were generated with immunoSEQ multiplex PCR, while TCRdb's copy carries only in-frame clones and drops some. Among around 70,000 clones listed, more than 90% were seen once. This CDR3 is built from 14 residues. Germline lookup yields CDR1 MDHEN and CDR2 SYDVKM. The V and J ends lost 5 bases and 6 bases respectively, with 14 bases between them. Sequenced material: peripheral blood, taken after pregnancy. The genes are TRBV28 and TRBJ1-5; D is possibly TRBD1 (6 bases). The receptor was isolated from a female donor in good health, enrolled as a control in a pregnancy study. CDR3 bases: TGTGCCAGCAGTCCGGGACATGGGGTTCAGCCCCAGCATTTT. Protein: CASSPGHGVQPQHF.